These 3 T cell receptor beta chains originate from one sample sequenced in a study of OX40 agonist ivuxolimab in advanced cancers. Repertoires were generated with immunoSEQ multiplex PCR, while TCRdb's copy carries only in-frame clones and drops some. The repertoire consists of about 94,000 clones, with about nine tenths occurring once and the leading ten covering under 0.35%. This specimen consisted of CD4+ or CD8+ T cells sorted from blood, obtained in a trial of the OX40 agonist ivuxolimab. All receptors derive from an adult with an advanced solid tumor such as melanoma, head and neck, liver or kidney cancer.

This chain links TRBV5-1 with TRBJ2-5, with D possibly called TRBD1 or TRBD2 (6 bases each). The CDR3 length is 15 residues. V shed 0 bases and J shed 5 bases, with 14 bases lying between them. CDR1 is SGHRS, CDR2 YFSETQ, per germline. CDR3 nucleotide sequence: TGCGCCAGCAGCTTGGCAGGGACGGGGGCGGAGACCCAGTACTTC. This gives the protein CASSLAGTGAETQYF.

This chain's CDR3 is CASSRDSSSGNTIYF. Here the CDR3 DNA reads TGTGCCAGCAGCCGGGACAGCTCCTCTGGAAACACCATATATTTT. This chain joins TRBV7-2 and TRBJ1-3; 7 positions match TRBD1. CDR1 is SGHTA and CDR2 is FQGNSA in the germline V gene. J gave up 0 bases and V 5 bases, and 4 bases lay outside the gene matches. This CDR3 contains 15 residues.

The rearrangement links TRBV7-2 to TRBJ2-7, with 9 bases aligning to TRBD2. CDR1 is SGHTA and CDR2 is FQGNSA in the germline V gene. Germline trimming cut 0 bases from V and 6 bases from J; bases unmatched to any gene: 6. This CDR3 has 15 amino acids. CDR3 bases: TGTGCCAGCAGCTTAGCCGGGACTAGCACTAGCGAGCAGTACTTC. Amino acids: CASSLAGTSTSEQYF.